The 2 T cell receptor beta chains given below trace back to one sample, sequenced in a study of chemoradiotherapy in HPV16-positive cancers (dated by TCRdb to between 2022 and 2023). Libraries were prepared through the immunoSEQ multiplex PCR assay. Here the immuneACCESS table is served through TCRdb, limited to in-frame sequences with V and J called. Missing clones are a known gap in these copies; in checked studies unresolved V genes cover under half, and the rest lacks a known reason. Across this sample there are approximately 13,000 clones, with over 75% seen only once. The top ten constitute 5.5% to 7.5% of the sample. The material was blood, obtained from a patient who underwent chemoradiotherapy. These receptors were obtained from a human donor with HPV-associated anogenital cancer.

The chain recombines TRBV7-2 with TRBJ2-5, with unresolved D. The germline CDR1 and CDR2 sequences are SGHTA and FQGNSA. The ends were cut back, 9 bases at V and 0 bases at J, with 11 bases in the middle. CDR3 length: 13 residues. The CDR3 sequence: CASPWAYQETQYF. DNA for the CDR3: TGTGCCAGTCCTTGGGCGTACCAAGAGACCCAGTACTTC.

Only one count was recorded for this clone. The chain carries TRBV5-6 and TRBJ2-3, with D unclear. Germline V CDR1 and CDR2: SGHDT, YYEEEE. Trimming removed 4 bases from V and 4 bases from J, with 10 bases in between. The CDR3 is 13 amino acids. The CDR3 spells CASSKRGSDTQYF. Written as DNA, the CDR3 is TGTGCCAGCAGCAAAAGAGGTTCAGATACGCAGTATTTT.